This TCR beta chain was obtained from a study of technical replicates of blood from four donors. TCRdb's table, derived via immunoSEQ multiplex PCR, lists solely in-frame clones and lacks some. The top ten hold roughly 4% of the sample, which has approximately 81,000 clones, about 81% seen once. Germline V gene data show CDR1 as GTSNPN and CDR2 as SVGIG (reference sequence). V gave up 1 base and J gave up 0 bases; unmatched junction bases: 6. CDR3 length equals 17 residues. This TCR derives from a human donor in good health. Some clones in this sample may be carry-over from other donors' samples. J is TRBJ2-6 and V is TRBV30; TRBD1 matches 7 bases. Sequenced sample: PBMCs. The CDR3 DNA reads as TGTGCCTGGAGTGCCGGACAGGTGTTCTCTGGGGCCAACGTCCTGACTTTC. It encodes CAWSAGQVFSGANVLTF.